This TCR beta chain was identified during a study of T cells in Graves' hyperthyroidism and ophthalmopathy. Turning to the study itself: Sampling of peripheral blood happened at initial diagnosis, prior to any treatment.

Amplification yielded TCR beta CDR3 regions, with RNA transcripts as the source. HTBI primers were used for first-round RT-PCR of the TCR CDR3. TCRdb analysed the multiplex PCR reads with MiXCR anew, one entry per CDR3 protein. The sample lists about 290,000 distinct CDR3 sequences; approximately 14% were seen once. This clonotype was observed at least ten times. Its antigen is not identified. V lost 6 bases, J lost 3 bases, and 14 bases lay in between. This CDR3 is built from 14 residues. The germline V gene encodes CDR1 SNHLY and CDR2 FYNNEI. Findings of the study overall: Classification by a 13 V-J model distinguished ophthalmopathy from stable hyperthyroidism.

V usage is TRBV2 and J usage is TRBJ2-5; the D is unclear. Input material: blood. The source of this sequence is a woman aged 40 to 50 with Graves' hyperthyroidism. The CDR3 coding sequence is TGTGCCAGCAGCCAACAGATGCGCGAAGAGACCCAGTACTTC. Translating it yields CASSQQMREETQYF. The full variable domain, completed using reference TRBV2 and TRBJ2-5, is EPEVTQTPSHQVTQMGQEVILRCVPISNHLYFYWYRQILGQKVEFLVSFYNNEISEKSEIFDDQFSVERPDGSNFTLKIRSTKLEDSAMYFCASSQQMREETQYFGPGTRLLVL.